These T cell receptor beta chains were read from a single sample in a study of T-cell reconstitution after alpha-beta-depleted transplantation in children. TCRdb re-derived calls from the PCR reads in MiXCR, one entry per CDR3 protein. Of about 110,000 distinct CDR3 sequences listed, 5.5% to 6.5% were seen once; the top ten hold more than 20%. The starting material was PBMCs, mostly from graft donor cells, obtained 360 days after TCRalphabeta/CD19-depleted stem cell transplant. These receptor sequences come from a male patient aged 2 to 10 who had a stem cell transplant for acute lymphoblastic leukemia, so the T cells may come from the graft donor. Each CDR3 is given with its conserved first and last residue. The D gene is left open where the match is weak. Clone sizes are given selectively: once, few, many, or a class where the clone is expanded.

TRBJ2-1 | . | TRBV24-1 | many | TGTGCCACCAGTGATTTCGAAGGAGTCGGTGAGCAGTTCTTC | CATSDFEGVGEQFF
TRBJ2-1 | . | TRBV7-9 | few | TGTGCCAGCAGTCTACCAGGGGATTGGTACAATGAGCAGTTCTTC | CASSLPGDWYNEQFF
TRBJ2-7 | . | TRBV5-1 | many | TGCGCCAGCAGCCCCGGGATTTTATACGAGCAGTACTTC | CASSPGILYEQYF
TRBJ2-7 | . | TRBV25-1 | many | TGTGCCAGTGAACAGTCCTACGAGCAGTACTTC | CASEQSYEQYF
TRBJ1-6 | . | TRBV3-1 | . | TGTGCCAGCAGCCAGAGGGGGGGACATAATTCACCCCTCCACTTT | CASSQRGGHNSPLHF
TRBJ2-7 | . | TRBV4-3 | few | TGCGCCAGCAGCCAAGATCGACAACACCCCTTCTGGCAGTACTTC | CASSQDRQHPFWQYF
TRBJ2-7 | . | TRBV4-3 | . | TGCGCCAGCAGCCAAGATCGAAACTACGAGCAGTACTTC | CASSQDRNYEQYF
TRBJ2-7 | . | TRBV7-2 | many | TGTGCCAGCAGCTTATACAGGGAGTCCCCCTCCTACGAGCAGTACTTC | CASSLYRESPSYEQYF
TRBJ2-7 | . | TRBV11-2 | many | TGTGCCAGCACCCAGGAAGCCAGGAGCTCCTACGAGCAGTACTTC | CASTQEARSSYEQYF
TRBJ1-1 | . | TRBV4-1 | many | TGCGCCAGCAGCCATTCGGACAGCTTCACTGAAGCTTTCTTT | CASSHSDSFTEAFF
TRBJ2-7 | . | TRBV7-9 | . | TGTGCCAGCAGCCCAGGAGGCATAACCTACGAGCAGTACTTC | CASSPGGITYEQYF
TRBJ2-7 | . | TRBV27 | many | TGTGCCAGCAGTTGGAACAGGGACGAGCAGTACTTC | CASSWNRDEQYF
TRBJ1-1 | . | TRBV5-1 | . | TGCGCCAGCAGGGGCGTGGGAGGAAGGAACACTGAAGCTTTCTTT | CASRGVGGRNTEAFF
TRBJ1-1 | . | TRBV20-1 | many | TGCAGTGCTAGTCCCGGGACATCCTCTGAAGCTTTCTTT | CSASPGTSSEAFF
TRBJ2-7 | TRBD2 | TRBV3-1 | few | TGTGCCAGCAGCCCCGGGGGGAACCTCTACGAGCAGTACTTC | CASSPGGNLYEQYF
TRBJ2-7 | TRBD1 | TRBV7-9 | . | TGTGCCAGCAGCTTAGGGGACAGGGTCATCTACGAGCAGTACTTC | CASSLGDRVIYEQYF
TRBJ1-2 | TRBD1 | TRBV10-3 | few | TGTGCCATCAGTAAAACAGGGGGCGGAGGAAATGAGTATGGCTACACCTTC | CAISKTGGGGNEYGYTF
TRBJ1-1 | . | TRBV7-2 | many | TGTGCCAGCAGCTTAAATTGGAACACTGAAGCTTTCTTT | CASSLNWNTEAFF
TRBJ2-4 | TRBD2 | TRBV20-1 | many | TGCAGTGCCCCAGACGGGCTAGCGGGTTCCCCCAACGTTCAGTACTTC | CSAPDGLAGSPNVQYF
TRBJ1-6 | . | TRBV11-2 | few | TGTGCCAGCAGCTTTTTCGGTTTAAGCTCCTATAATTCACCCCTCCACTTT | CASSFFGLSSYNSPLHF
TRBJ1-1 | . | TRBV20-1 | few | TGCAGTGCGTGTTTTGAGGGGTACAACACTGAAGCTTTCTTT | CSACFEGYNTEAFF
TRBJ2-4 | . | TRBV28 | few | TGTGCCAGCAGTTTTGAGGGGTTGGGGGGCATTCAGTACTTC | CASSFEGLGGIQYF
TRBJ2-3 | TRBD2 | TRBV29-1 | many | TGCAGCGTAGACGGACTAGCGGGAGGACCGGATACGCAGTATTTT | CSVDGLAGGPDTQYF
TRBJ2-1 | TRBD2 | TRBV6-5 | . | TGTGCCAGCAGTTACGGGACTAGCGGCCACAATGAGCAGTTCTTC | CASSYGTSGHNEQFF
TRBJ2-7 | . | TRBV21-1 | many | TGTGCCAGCAGCAAATTGAAGGGACAGGGGGCTTACGAGCAGTACTTC | CASSKLKGQGAYEQYF
TRBJ1-2 | TRBD1 | TRBV29-1 | many | TGCAGCGTTGGGGACAGGGATGTCTATGGCTACACCTTC | CSVGDRDVYGYTF
TRBJ2-7 | . | TRBV28 | many | TGTGCCAGCAGTTTTGTGGCTCACGAGCAGTACTTC | CASSFVAHEQYF
TRBJ1-5 | . | TRBV11-2 | few | TGTGACAGCAGCTTAGATCTTGGAGGGAATCAGCCCCAGCATTTT | CDSSLDLGGNQPQHF
TRBJ2-7 | TRBD2 | TRBV24-1 | few | TGTGCCACCAGTGAGGGAATAGCGGGATTAACCTACGAGCAGTACTTC | CATSEGIAGLTYEQYF
TRBJ1-1 | . | TRBV7-8 | few | TGTGCCAGCAGCTTAGAACATCCTCTTGGTCTGAGGGACACTGAAGCTTTCTTT | CASSLEHPLGLRDTEAFF
TRBJ2-3 | . | TRBV7-6 | . | TGTGCCAGCAGCTTAAAGGCCCCCCCGCTCACAGATACGCAGTATTTT | CASSLKAPPLTDTQYF
TRBJ2-1 | TRBD1 | TRBV24-1 | many | TGTGCCACCAGTGATTCGGGGAAGCAGGGGGTCCGAAATGAGCAGTTCTTC | CATSDSGKQGVRNEQFF
TRBJ1-1 | . | TRBV6-2/TRBV6-3 | . | TGTGCCAGCAGCTATTATTTTATCGGGGTCGGCACTGAAGCTTTCTTT | CASSYYFIGVGTEAFF
TRBJ2-1 | . | TRBV7-3 | few | TGTGCCAGCAGCTTGAATTATTACAATGAGCAGTTCTTC | CASSLNYYNEQFF
TRBJ2-1 | TRBD2 | TRBV18 | many | TGTGCCAGCGCCCGGACTAGCGAGAATGAGCAGTTCTTC | CASARTSENEQFF
TRBJ1-5 | . | TRBV7-8 | . | TGTGCCAGCAGCTTATACCCAAGACCAACCCTTAGCAATCAGCCCCAGCATTTT | CASSLYPRPTLSNQPQHF
TRBJ2-1 | TRBD2 | TRBV5-1 | many | TGCGCCAGCACACCTCTCGCGGGAGGGAGGTTTACGTACAATGAGCAGTTCTTC | CASTPLAGGRFTYNEQFF
TRBJ2-5 | . | TRBV4-3 | many | TGCGCCAGCAGCCAAGATGTACCGACCCAGGACCGGTACTTC | CASSQDVPTQDRYF
TRBJ1-5 | . | TRBV20-1 | . | TGCAGTGCTAGACGTCGCGCCTATAGCAATCAGCCCCAGCATTTT | CSARRRAYSNQPQHF
TRBJ2-1 | . | TRBV27 | many | TGTGCCAGCAGTTCCCCTAAGAAGCTGGGTATCCCTAATGAGCAGTTCTTC | CASSSPKKLGIPNEQFF